Listed here are 10 T cell receptor beta chains from one sample, sequenced in a study of cytomegalovirus exposure and HLA in healthy donors. PCR was performed using 60 Vbeta and 13 Jbeta primers. The table came from immunoSEQ multiplex PCR; TCRdb's copy has only in-frame clones and leaves some out. The top ten hold approximately 2.8% of the sample, which has about 65,000 clones, roughly 60% seen once. The sample comprised PBMCs. The source is a man in his thirties or forties in good health and CMV-seronegative.

This clone appeared once. This chain joins TRBV6-1 and TRBJ2-7; TRBD1 matches 9 bases. The CDR3 has 16 amino acids. V trimming: 2 bases; J trimming: 7 bases; junction bases outside the gene matches: 12. Germline CDR1 reads MNHNS; CDR2 reads SASEGT. The DNA of the CDR3 is TGTGCCAGCAGTGAATACGGGGGACAGGGCTTTTGGGAGCAGTACTTC. Translated, it gives CASSEYGGQGFWEQYF.

This clone was detected only once. This rearrangement joins TRBV19 to TRBJ1-4, with D possibly TRBD1 on 5 matching bases. From germline, CDR1 is LNHDA and CDR2 SQIVND (reference sequence). Trimming left V 7 bases short and J 6 bases short, with 12 bases between. This CDR3 has 13 amino acids. For the CDR3, the DNA is TGTGCCAGTATGTCCAGGGTCGATGAAAAACTGTTTTTT. It specifies CASMSRVDEKLFF. Filled out from reference TRBV19 and TRBJ1-4, the complete variable domain reads DGGITQSPKYLFRKEGQNVTLSCEQNLNHDAMYWYRQDPGQGLRLIYYSQIVNDFQKGDIAEGYSVSREKKESFPLTVTSAQKNPTAFYLCASMSRVDEKLFFGSGTQLSVL.

This chain uses TRBV10-3 with TRBJ1-6; TRBD1 agrees at 11 bases. From germline, CDR1 is ENHRY and CDR2 SYGVKD. This CDR3 region has 15 residues. Losses at the gene ends were 6 bases for V and 6 bases for J; bases not matched to a gene: 4. The CDR3 spells CAIRRTGGGNSPLHF. In DNA, the CDR3 is TGTGCCATCAGAAGGACAGGGGGCGGTAATTCACCCCTCCACTTT.

This rearrangement joins TRBV30 to TRBJ2-7, with 9 bases lining up with TRBD1. CDR1 is GTSNPN and CDR2 is SVGIG in the germline V gene (reference sequence). The CDR3 length is 14 residues. Trimming cost V 1 base and J 4 bases; bases outside gene matches: 5. The CDR3 DNA reads as TGTGCCTGGAGTGACGGGACAGGGAGGTACGAGCAGTACTTC. It yields the protein CAWSDGTGRYEQYF.

This clone has more than one count but fewer than ten. The rearrangement links TRBV19 to TRBJ2-7; tentative D call: TRBD1 (6 bases). CDR3 length equals 14 residues. Germline CDR1 reads LNHDA; CDR2 reads SQIVND (reference sequence). The V end was cut by 5 bases, the J end by 1 base, with 12 bases between. CDR3 in amino acids: CASSPSDSSYEQYF. The CDR3 DNA follows: TGTGCCAGTAGTCCATCGGACAGTTCCTACGAGCAGTACTTC.

This clone has just one count. V usage is TRBV11-1 and J usage is TRBJ2-7; 11 nucleotides agree with TRBD2. Germline CDR1 and CDR2: SGHAT and FQDESV (reference sequence). Trimming removed 5 bases from V and 4 bases from J; junction bases left unmatched: 4. The CDR3 covers 14 residues. CDR3 amino acids: CASSLTSGIYEQYF. The CDR3 DNA follows: TGTGCCAGCAGCCTGACTAGCGGGATTTACGAGCAGTACTTC.

In the case of this clone: Other DNA sequences in the same sample also yield this CDR3. The V and J genes are TRBV30 and TRBJ1-6, with D possibly matching TRBD1 (6 bases). V was trimmed by 3 bases and J by 3 bases, leaving 6 bases between them. The CDR3 is made up of 13 amino acids. Germline lookup yields CDR1 GTSNPN and CDR2 SVGIG (reference sequence). The DNA of the CDR3 is TGTGCCTGGAGGGACAGCTATAATTCACCCCTCCACTTT. Its protein is CAWRDSYNSPLHF.

V is TRBV19 and J is TRBJ2-7; D is perhaps TRBD1 (5 bases). The CDR3 runs 14 residues. V was cut by 5 bases and J by 4 bases, with 15 bases left in between. Germline-derived CDR1 and CDR2 are LNHDA and SQIVND (reference sequence). The CDR3: CASSLRQFSYEQYF. The DNA for the CDR3 is TGTGCCAGTAGTCTGCGACAGTTTTCTTACGAGCAGTACTTC.

This sequence joins TRBV25-1 and TRBJ1-1; 7 bases fit TRBD1. Trimming at V came to 7 bases and at J to 4 bases, leaving 9 bases not matched to a gene. Germline CDR1 and CDR2: MGHDK and SYGVNS. This CDR3 has 14 amino acids. The CDR3 here is CASIKQGISTEAFF. CDR3 bases: TGTGCCAGCATCAAACAGGGGATCAGCACTGAAGCTTTCTTT.

This clone appeared a few times. This chain connects TRBV6-6 to TRBJ2-7; 8 bases align to TRBD1. The junction had 7 bases not matched to a gene; V was cut back by 6 bases and J by 3 bases. The CDR3 has 14 residues. Germline CDR1 is MNHNY and CDR2 is SVGAGI (reference sequence). The CDR3 is CASRGGGQGYEQYF. The CDR3 DNA follows: TGTGCCAGCAGGGGGGGAGGACAGGGCTACGAGCAGTACTTC.